The sequence of this T cell receptor (beta chain) was determined in a study of primary melanoma T cells and metastatic recurrence. Whole-study context: These T2 to T4 primary melanomas had thickness greater than 1 mm.

Study-level points and caveats: Adding T-cell fraction to thickness reportedly best improved survival prediction. Reportedly, T-cell fraction predicted progression-free survival beyond thickness, ulceration, mitoses, age.

TCRdb's copy holds only in-frame clones and misses some; the assay was immunoSEQ multiplex PCR. The sample consists of more than 1,200 clones, 70% to 90% of them appearing once. With regard to this clone: Its antigen is unidentified.

This CDR3 has 14 residues. Germline assignment: CDR1 SGHVS and CDR2 FNYEAQ. The V end was cut by 4 bases, the J end by 0 bases, with 7 bases between. The patients had surgically resected primary melanoma at risk of metastatic recurrence. Specimen: melanoma tumor tissue. This TCR was recovered from a human donor with melanoma. The chain combines TRBV7-6 with TRBJ2-1; D gene uncertain. CDR3 in amino acids: CASSSISSYNEQFF. In DNA form, the CDR3 reads TGTGCCAGCAGCTCTATTAGCTCCTACAATGAGCAGTTCTTC. Filled out from reference TRBV7-6 and TRBJ2-1, the complete variable domain reads GAGVSQSPRYKVTKRGQDVALRCDPISGHVSLYWYRQALGQGPEFLTYFNYEAQQDKSGLPNDRFSAERPEGSISTLTIQRTEQRDSAMYRCASSSISSYNEQFFGPGTRLTVL.